The 17 T cell receptor beta chains in this list originate from one sample, sequenced in a study of PD-1 blockade in classical Hodgkin lymphoma. The protocol was immunoSEQ multiplex PCR, while the TCRdb copy is restricted to in-frame clones and leaves out a portion. The repertoire holds 13,000 or so clones, with 75% to 90% as singletons. Relapses following autologous stem cell transplantation were seen in all patients, with brentuximab vedotin exposure varying. The material sequenced was peripheral blood mononuclear cells (PBMCs), taken at baseline. The receptors come from a human donor with classical Hodgkin lymphoma.

The gene calls are TRBV29-1 and TRBJ2-1; perhaps D is TRBD1 or TRBD2 (5 bases each). This CDR3 has 15 residues. V was shortened by 3 bases and J by 0 bases, with 12 bases between the two germline ends. Germline-derived CDR1 and CDR2 are SQVTM and ANQGSEA. Written as DNA, the CDR3 is TGCAGCGTTGATGGGGACCAGAGCTCCTACAATGAGCAGTTCTTC. Residues: CSVDGDQSSYNEQFF.

This rearrangement joins TRBV19 to TRBJ2-7; D is possibly TRBD1 or TRBD2 (5 bases each). V was shortened by 5 bases and J by 4 bases, with 6 bases between the two germline ends. The germline V gene encodes CDR1 LNHDA and CDR2 SQIVND (reference sequence). This CDR3 region has 11 residues. The CDR3 region is CASSGGYEQYF. In nucleotides, the CDR3 is TGTGCCAGTAGTGGGGGATACGAGCAGTACTTC.

The chain combines TRBV15 with TRBJ2-1, with TRBD2 identical over 7 bases. V was clipped by 2 bases and J by 6 bases; unmatched bases: 10. This CDR3 is built from 16 residues. The germline gives CDR1 LNHNV, CDR2 YYDKDF (reference sequence). The CDR3 DNA reads TGTGCCACCAGCAGATTAGGACTAGACAACATCAATGAGCAGTTCTTC. This codes for CATSRLGLDNINEQFF.

The rearrangement links TRBV6-6 to TRBJ2-3, with TRBD1 matching 7 bases. Germline trimming cut 7 bases from V and 0 bases from J; bases unmatched to any gene: 7. Germline CDR1 reads MNHNY; CDR2 reads SVGAGI (reference sequence). The CDR3 consists of 15 residues. The CDR3 reads CASTRQGSSTDTQYF. The CDR3 DNA follows: TGTGCCAGCACCCGACAGGGATCTAGCACAGATACGCAGTATTTT.

The V call is TRBV18, the J call TRBJ2-2; TRBD1 agrees at 7 bases. Germline V gene sequence: CDR1 KGHSH, CDR2 LQKENI. The V and J ends lost 3 bases and 10 bases, in that order; junction bases with no gene match: 5. This CDR3 is 13 amino acids long. The CDR3 protein is CASSPQGGAELFF. DNA for the CDR3: TGTGCCAGCTCACCCCAAGGGGGCGCGGAGCTGTTTTTT.

The gene calls are TRBV2 and TRBJ2-2; TRBD1 or TRBD2 may be the D gene (5 bases each). Germline lookup yields CDR1 SNHLY and CDR2 FYNNEI. The CDR3 totals 13 residues. Deletions cut 1 base from V and 6 bases from J, with 6 bases between. CDR3 DNA: TGTGCCAGCAGTGAAGTGGGGGCCGGGGAGCTGTTTTTT. Translated: CASSEVGAGELFF.

This clone was counted between two and nine times. The chain uses TRBV19 and TRBJ1-5; possible D gene TRBD1, 6 bases. The germline V gene encodes CDR1 LNHDA and CDR2 SQIVND (reference sequence). This CDR3 has 13 residues. V was cut by 5 bases and J by 5 bases, with 10 bases left in between. The DNA for the CDR3 is TGTGCCAGTAGTTTGGACAGAGATCAGCCCCAGCATTTT. This sequence encodes CASSLDRDQPQHF.

The chain recombines TRBV4-1 with TRBJ2-3; D unresolved. The V and J ends lost 4 bases and 2 bases respectively, with 16 bases between them. The CDR3 sequence is 16 residues long. CDR1 is MGHRA, CDR2 YSYEKL, per germline. CDR3 coding DNA: TGCGCCAGCAGCCTGCGCAGGAGACCCATCACAGATACGCAGTATTTT. It codes for CASSLRRRPITDTQYF.

This clone was seen only once. V and J are TRBV19 and TRBJ2-1; 7 bases align to TRBD1. CDR1 is LNHDA and CDR2 is SQIVND in the germline V gene (reference sequence). The CDR3 covers 15 residues. The V and J ends lost 5 bases and 2 bases, in that order; junction bases with no gene match: 6. CDR3 region: CASSLKTGTYNEQFF. Written as DNA, the CDR3 is TGTGCCAGTAGTCTTAAGACAGGGACCTACAATGAGCAGTTCTTC.

This sequence joins TRBV2 and TRBJ1-1, with 9 nucleotides matching TRBD1. CDR1 is SNHLY and CDR2 is FYNNEI in the germline V gene. V trimming: 4 bases; J trimming: 7 bases; junction bases outside the gene matches: 4. This CDR3 has 13 amino acids. CDR3 DNA: TGTGCCAGCAGTGTACAGGGGGCGGGTGAAGCTTTCTTT. Translating gives CASSVQGAGEAFF.

V gene TRBV30 combines with J gene TRBJ1-1; the D is unclear. This CDR3 is 13 amino acids long. Germline V gene data show CDR1 as GTSNPN and CDR2 as SVGIG (reference sequence). V dropped 4 bases and J dropped 0 bases, with 9 bases sitting between them. Written as DNA, the CDR3 is TGTGCCTGGACAGGATGGGTGAACACTGAAGCTTTCTTT. Translation: CAWTGWVNTEAFF.

This chain connects TRBV28 to TRBJ2-2, with TRBD1 matching over 7 bases. The CDR3 is 16 amino acids. J was trimmed by 4 bases and V by 8 bases; bases with no gene match: 13. Germline V gives CDR1 MDHEN, CDR2 SYDVKM. In DNA, the CDR3 is TGTGCCAGCGGGACACCGGGACAGATAAGCACCGGGGAGCTGTTTTTT. Its translation is CASGTPGQISTGELFF. Full variable domain (rest looked up from reference TRBV28 and TRBJ2-2): DVKVTQSSRYLVKRTGEKVFLECVQDMDHENMFWYRQDPGLGLRLIYFSYDVKMKEKGDIPEGYSVSREKKERFSLILESASTNQTSMYLCASGTPGQISTGELFFGEGSRLTVL.

The V gene is TRBV19, the J gene TRBJ2-1, with 10 nucleotides matching TRBD2. This CDR3 comprises 16 residues. CDR1 LNHDA and CDR2 SQIVND come from the germline V gene (reference sequence). Unmatched junction bases numbered 6, after V lost 3 bases and J lost 4 bases. CDR3 nucleotides: TGTGCCAGTAGTATCCGGACTAGCGGAAATTACAATGAGCAGTTCTTC. Protein: CASSIRTSGNYNEQFF. Full variable domain (rest looked up from reference TRBV19 and TRBJ2-1): DGGITQSPKYLFRKEGQNVTLSCEQNLNHDAMYWYRQDPGQGLRLIYYSQIVNDFQKGDIAEGYSVSREKKESFPLTVTSAQKNPTAFYLCASSIRTSGNYNEQFFGPGTRLTVL.

The chain recombines TRBV18 with TRBJ2-3; TRBD1 matches 8 bases. The CDR3 has 15 amino acids. Trimming at V came to 0 bases and at J to 1 base, leaving 0 bases not matched to a gene. Germline V CDR1 and CDR2: KGHSH, LQKENI. The CDR3 region is CASSPPTGGTDTQYF. For the CDR3, the DNA is TGTGCCAGCTCACCACCGACAGGGGGCACAGATACGCAGTATTTT.

This sequence joins TRBV7-9 and TRBJ2-7; D uncertain. The V end was cut by 5 bases, the J end by 3 bases, with 17 bases between. The germline V gene encodes CDR1 SEHNR and CDR2 FQNEAQ (reference sequence). The CDR3 is 15 residues long. As DNA, the CDR3 is TGTGCCAGCAGCCCCTTCCGAGCCTCCTTCTACGAGCAGTACTTC. Translated: CASSPFRASFYEQYF.

The chain carries TRBV5-1 and TRBJ1-4; D is undetermined. CDR1 is SGHRS and CDR2 is YFSETQ in the germline V gene. The CDR3 consists of 15 residues. Trimming cost V 5 bases and J 4 bases, with 15 bases left between them. CDR3 nucleotides: TGCGCCAGCAGTCGTGGACGGGAACGTAATGAAAAACTGTTTTTT. It is translated as CASSRGRERNEKLFF.

V usage is TRBV19 and J usage is TRBJ2-5; D ambiguous. There are 13 residues in the CDR3. V lost 5 bases to trimming and J lost 0 bases, with 7 bases between them. Per germline, CDR1 LNHDA and CDR2 SQIVND (reference sequence). CDR3 residues: CASSSEYQETQYF. For the CDR3, the DNA is TGTGCCAGTAGTTCCGAGTACCAAGAGACCCAGTACTTC.